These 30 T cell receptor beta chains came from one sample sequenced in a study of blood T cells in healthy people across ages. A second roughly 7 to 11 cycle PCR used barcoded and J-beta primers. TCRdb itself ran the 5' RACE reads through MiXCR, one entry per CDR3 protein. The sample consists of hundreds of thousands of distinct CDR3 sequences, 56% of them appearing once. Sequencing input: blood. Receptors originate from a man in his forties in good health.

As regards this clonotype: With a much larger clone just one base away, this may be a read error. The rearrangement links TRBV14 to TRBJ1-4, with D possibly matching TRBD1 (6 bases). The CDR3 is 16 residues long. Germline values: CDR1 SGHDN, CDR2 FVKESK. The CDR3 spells CVSSQELGGLGEKLFF. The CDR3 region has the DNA TGTGTCAGCAGCCAAGAACTTGGGGGGCTTGGCGAAAAACTGTTTTTT.

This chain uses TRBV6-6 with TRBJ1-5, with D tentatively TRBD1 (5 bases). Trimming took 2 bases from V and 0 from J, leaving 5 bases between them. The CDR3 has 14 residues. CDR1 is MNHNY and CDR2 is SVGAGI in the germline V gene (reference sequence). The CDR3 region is CASSYGGSNQPQHF. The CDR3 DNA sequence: TGTGCCAGCAGTTACGGGGGTAGCAATCAGCCCCAGCATTTT.

DNA of the CDR3: TGTGCCAGCTCACCAAGGACAGTGATACAAGAGACCCAGTACTTC. Translating it yields CASSPRTVIQETQYF. The chain recombines TRBV18 with TRBJ2-5; possible D gene TRBD1, 6 bases. The CDR3 runs to 15 residues. V lost 2 bases and J lost 2, with 12 bases in between. Germline assignment: CDR1 KGHSH and CDR2 LQKENI.

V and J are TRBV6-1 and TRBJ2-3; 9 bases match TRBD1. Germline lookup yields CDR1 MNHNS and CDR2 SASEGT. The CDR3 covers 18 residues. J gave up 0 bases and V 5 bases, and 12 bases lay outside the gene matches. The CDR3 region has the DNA TGTGCCAGCAGTCGGGACAGGGTGTCCCTGTCGAGCACAGATACGCAGTATTTT. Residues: CASSRDRVSLSSTDTQYF.

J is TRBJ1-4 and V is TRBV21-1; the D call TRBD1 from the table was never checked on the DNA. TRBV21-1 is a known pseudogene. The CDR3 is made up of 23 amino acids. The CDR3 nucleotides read TGTGCCAGCAGCAAATGCCCGGCGCCCAAATCCGAGTCCGGGACAGGCCTTAATGAAAAACTGTTTTTT. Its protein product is CASSKCPAPKSESGTGLNEKLFF.

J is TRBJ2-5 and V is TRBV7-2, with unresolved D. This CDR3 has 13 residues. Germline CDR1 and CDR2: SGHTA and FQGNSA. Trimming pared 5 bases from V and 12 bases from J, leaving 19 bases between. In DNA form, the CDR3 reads TGTGCCAGCAGCGTAGATAGAAGGAAAAGCGAGTACTTC. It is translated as CASSVDRRKSEYF.

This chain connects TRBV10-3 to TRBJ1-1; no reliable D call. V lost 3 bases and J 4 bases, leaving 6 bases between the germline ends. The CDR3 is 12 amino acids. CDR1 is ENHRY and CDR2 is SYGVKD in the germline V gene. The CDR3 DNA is TGTGCCATCAGTGACGAAGGCACTGAAGCTTTCTTT. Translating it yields CAISDEGTEAFF.

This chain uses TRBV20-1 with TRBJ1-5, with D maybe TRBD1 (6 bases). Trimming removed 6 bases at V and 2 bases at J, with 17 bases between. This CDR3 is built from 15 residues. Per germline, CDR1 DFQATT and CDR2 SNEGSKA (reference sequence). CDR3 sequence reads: CSARDVGAGNQPQHF. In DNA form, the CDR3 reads TGCAGTGCCCGAGACGTGGGGGCGGGCAATCAGCCCCAGCATTTT.

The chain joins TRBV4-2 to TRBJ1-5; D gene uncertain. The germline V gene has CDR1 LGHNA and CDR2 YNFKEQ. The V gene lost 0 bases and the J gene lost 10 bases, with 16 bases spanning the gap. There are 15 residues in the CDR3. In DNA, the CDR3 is TGTGCCAGCAGCCAAGAGGGAGGCAGCGAGAGTCCCCAGCATTTT. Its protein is CASSQEGGSESPQHF.

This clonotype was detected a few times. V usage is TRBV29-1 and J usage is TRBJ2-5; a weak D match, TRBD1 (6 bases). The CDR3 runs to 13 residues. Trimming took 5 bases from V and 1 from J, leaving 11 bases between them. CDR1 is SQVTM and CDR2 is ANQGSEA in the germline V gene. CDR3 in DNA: TGCAGCGTTTATGGACAGTTCCAAGAGACCCAGTACTTC. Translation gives CSVYGQFQETQYF. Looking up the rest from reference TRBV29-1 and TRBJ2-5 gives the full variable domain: SAVISQKPSRDICQRGTSLTIQCQVDSQVTMMFWYRQQPGQSLTLIATANQGSEATYESGFVIDKFPISRPNLTFSTLTVSNMSPEDSSIYLCSVYGQFQETQYFGPGTRLLVL.

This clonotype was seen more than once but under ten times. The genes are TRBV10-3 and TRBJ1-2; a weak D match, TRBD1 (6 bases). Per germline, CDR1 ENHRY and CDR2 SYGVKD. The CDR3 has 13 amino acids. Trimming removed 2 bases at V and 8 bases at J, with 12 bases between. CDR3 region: CAISEGQRKGYTF. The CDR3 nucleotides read TGTGCCATCAGTGAGGGACAGAGGAAGGGCTACACCTTC.

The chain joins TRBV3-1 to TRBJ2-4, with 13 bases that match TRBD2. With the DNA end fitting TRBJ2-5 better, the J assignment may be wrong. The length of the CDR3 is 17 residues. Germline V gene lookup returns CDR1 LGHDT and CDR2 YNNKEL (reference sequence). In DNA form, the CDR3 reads TGTGCCAGCAGCCCGGGACTAGCGGGGCCCTCCAGGGAGACCCAGTACTTC. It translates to CASSPGLAGPSRETQYF.

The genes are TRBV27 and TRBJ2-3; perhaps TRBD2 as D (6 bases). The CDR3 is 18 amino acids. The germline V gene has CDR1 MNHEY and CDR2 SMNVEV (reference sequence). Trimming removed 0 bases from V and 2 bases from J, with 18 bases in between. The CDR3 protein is CASSLSGPVGGITDTQYF. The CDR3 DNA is TGTGCCAGCAGTTTATCGGGGCCAGTGGGGGGAATCACAGATACGCAGTATTTT.

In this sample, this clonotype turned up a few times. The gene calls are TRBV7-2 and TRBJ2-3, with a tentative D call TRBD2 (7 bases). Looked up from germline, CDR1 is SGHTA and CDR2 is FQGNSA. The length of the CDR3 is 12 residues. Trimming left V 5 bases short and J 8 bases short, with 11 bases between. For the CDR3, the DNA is TGTGCCAGCAGCGGAAGGGGGGGTACGCAGTATTTT. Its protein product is CASSGRGGTQYF.

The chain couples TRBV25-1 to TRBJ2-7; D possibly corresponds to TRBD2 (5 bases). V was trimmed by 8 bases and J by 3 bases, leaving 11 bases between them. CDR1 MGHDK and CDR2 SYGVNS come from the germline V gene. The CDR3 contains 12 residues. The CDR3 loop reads CASSEGFYEQYF. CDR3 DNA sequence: TGTGCCAGCTCCGAGGGTTTCTACGAGCAGTACTTC.

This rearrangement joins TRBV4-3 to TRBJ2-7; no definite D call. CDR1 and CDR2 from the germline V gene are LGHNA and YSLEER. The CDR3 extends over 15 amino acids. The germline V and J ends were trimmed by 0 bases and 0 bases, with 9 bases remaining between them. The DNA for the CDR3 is TGCGCCAGCAGCCAAGATTCCGCTGCCTCCTACGAGCAGTACTTC. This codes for CASSQDSAASYEQYF.

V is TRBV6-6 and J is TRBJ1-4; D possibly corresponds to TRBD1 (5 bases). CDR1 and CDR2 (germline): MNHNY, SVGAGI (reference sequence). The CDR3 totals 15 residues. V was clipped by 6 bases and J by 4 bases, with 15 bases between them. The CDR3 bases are TGTGCCAGCAGCTACGGAGACAGTGGTAATGAAAAACTGTTTTTT. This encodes CASSYGDSGNEKLFF.

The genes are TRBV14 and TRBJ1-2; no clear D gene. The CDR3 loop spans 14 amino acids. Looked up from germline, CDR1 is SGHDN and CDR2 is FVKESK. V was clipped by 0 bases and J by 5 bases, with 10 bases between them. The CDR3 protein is CASSQDIGFYGYTF. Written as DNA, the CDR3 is TGTGCCAGCAGCCAAGATATCGGGTTTTATGGCTACACCTTC.

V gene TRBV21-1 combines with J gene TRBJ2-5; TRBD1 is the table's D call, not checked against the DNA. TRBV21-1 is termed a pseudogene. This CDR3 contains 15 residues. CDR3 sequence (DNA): TGTGCCAGCAGCATAGATGAACAGGGGGCGCGGGAGCAGTACTTC. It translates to CASSIDEQGAREQYF.

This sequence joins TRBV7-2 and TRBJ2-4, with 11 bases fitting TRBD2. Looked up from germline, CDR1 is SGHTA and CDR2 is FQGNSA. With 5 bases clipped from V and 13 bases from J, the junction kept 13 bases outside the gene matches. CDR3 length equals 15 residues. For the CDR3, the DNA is TGTGCCAGCAGCCGACTAGCGGGGAGTTACAATGAGCAGTACTTC. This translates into CASSRLAGSYNEQYF.

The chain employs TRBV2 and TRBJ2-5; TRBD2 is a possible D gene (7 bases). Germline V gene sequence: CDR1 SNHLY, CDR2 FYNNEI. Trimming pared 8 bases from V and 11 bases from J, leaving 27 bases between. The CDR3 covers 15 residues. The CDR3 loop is CASQLEGGGVGEQYF. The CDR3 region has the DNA TGTGCCAGCCAATTGGAGGGGGGGGGTGTGGGTGAGCAGTACTTC.

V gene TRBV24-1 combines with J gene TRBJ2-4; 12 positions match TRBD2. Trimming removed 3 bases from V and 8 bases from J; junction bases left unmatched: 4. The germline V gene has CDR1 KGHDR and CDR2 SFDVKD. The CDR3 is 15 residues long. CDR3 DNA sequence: TGTGCCACCAGTGATACGACTAGCGGGAGTTACATTCAGTACTTC. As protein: CATSDTTSGSYIQYF.

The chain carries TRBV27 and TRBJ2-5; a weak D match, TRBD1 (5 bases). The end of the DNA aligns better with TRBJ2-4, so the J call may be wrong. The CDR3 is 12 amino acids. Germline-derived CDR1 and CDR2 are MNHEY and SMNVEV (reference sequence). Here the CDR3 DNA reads TGTGCCAGCAGCACTGGGGCAGACATTCAGTACTTC. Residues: CASSTGADIQYF.

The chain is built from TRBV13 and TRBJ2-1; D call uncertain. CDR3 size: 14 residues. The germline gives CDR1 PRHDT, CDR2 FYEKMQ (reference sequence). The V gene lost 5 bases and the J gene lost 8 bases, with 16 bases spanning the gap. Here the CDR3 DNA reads TGTGCCAGCAGCCCGGCGGCAGGATCCGATGAGCAGTTCTTC. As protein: CASSPAAGSDEQFF. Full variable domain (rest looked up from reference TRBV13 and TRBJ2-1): AAGVIQSPRHLIKEKRETATLKCYPIPRHDTVYWYQQGPGQDPQFLISFYEKMQSDKGSIPDRFSAQQFSDYHSELNMSSLELGDSALYFCASSPAAGSDEQFFGPGTRLTVL.

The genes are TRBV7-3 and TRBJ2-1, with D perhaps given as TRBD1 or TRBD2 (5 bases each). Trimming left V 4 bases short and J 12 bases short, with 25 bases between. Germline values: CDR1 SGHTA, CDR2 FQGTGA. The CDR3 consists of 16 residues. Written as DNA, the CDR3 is TGTGCCAGCAGCTCCCAGGTGCTAGGGCTCGGGGCCCCGCAGTTCTTC. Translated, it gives CASSSQVLGLGAPQFF.

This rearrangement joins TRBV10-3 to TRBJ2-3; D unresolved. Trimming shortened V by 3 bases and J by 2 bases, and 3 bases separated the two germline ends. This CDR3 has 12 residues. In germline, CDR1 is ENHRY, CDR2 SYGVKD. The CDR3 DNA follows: TGTGCCATCAGTGAAACCACAGATACGCAGTATTTT. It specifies CAISETTDTQYF.

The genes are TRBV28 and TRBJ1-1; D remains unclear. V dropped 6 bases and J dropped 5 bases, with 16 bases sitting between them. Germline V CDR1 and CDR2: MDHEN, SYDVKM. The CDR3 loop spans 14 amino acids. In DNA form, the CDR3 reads TGTGCCAGCAGGCCCACTCCCTCGGGGACTGAAGCTTTCTTT. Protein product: CASRPTPSGTEAFF.

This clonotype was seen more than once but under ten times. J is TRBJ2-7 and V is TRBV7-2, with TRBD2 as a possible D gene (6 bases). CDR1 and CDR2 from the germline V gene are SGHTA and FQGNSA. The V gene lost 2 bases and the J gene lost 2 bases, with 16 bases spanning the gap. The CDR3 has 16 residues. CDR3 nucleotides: TGTGCCAGCAGCTTATCGGGTAGCGGTGGAACCTACGAGCAGTACTTC. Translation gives CASSLSGSGGTYEQYF.

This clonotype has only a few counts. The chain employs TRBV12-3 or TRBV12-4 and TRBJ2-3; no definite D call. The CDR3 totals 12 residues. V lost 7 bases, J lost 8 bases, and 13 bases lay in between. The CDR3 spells CASNNAVVTQYF. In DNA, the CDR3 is TGTGCCAGCAACAATGCGGTAGTTACGCAGTATTTT.

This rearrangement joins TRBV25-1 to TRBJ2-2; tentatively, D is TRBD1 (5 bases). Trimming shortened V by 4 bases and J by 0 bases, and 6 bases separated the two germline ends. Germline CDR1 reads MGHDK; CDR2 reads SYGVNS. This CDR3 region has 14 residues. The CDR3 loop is CASSVQANTGELFF. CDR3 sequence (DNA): TGTGCCAGCAGTGTACAGGCGAACACCGGGGAGCTGTTTTTT.